This T cell receptor beta chain was sequenced in a study of monozygotic twins with inflammatory bowel disease. About this clonotype: Its antigen is currently unknown.

Used for each TCR library was about 3,200 ng of total RNA. TCRdb re-called the 5' RACE reads and gives one entry per CDR3 protein, without DNA. The sample's table shows approximately 110,000 distinct CDR3 sequences. Germline CDR1 reads MNHEY; CDR2 reads SMNVEV (reference sequence). The CDR3 spans 17 residues. Whole-study findings and limits: Repertoire similarity did not differ between concordant and discordant twins, possibly owing to limited power.

This receptor was obtained from a human donor with ulcerative colitis or Crohn's disease, or a healthy co-twin of an affected twin (not recorded which). The chain recombines TRBV27 with TRBJ2-2; there is no DNA to check the TCRdb D call of TRBD2. Sequenced input: blood. The CDR3 reads CASSRLAGGANTGELFF.